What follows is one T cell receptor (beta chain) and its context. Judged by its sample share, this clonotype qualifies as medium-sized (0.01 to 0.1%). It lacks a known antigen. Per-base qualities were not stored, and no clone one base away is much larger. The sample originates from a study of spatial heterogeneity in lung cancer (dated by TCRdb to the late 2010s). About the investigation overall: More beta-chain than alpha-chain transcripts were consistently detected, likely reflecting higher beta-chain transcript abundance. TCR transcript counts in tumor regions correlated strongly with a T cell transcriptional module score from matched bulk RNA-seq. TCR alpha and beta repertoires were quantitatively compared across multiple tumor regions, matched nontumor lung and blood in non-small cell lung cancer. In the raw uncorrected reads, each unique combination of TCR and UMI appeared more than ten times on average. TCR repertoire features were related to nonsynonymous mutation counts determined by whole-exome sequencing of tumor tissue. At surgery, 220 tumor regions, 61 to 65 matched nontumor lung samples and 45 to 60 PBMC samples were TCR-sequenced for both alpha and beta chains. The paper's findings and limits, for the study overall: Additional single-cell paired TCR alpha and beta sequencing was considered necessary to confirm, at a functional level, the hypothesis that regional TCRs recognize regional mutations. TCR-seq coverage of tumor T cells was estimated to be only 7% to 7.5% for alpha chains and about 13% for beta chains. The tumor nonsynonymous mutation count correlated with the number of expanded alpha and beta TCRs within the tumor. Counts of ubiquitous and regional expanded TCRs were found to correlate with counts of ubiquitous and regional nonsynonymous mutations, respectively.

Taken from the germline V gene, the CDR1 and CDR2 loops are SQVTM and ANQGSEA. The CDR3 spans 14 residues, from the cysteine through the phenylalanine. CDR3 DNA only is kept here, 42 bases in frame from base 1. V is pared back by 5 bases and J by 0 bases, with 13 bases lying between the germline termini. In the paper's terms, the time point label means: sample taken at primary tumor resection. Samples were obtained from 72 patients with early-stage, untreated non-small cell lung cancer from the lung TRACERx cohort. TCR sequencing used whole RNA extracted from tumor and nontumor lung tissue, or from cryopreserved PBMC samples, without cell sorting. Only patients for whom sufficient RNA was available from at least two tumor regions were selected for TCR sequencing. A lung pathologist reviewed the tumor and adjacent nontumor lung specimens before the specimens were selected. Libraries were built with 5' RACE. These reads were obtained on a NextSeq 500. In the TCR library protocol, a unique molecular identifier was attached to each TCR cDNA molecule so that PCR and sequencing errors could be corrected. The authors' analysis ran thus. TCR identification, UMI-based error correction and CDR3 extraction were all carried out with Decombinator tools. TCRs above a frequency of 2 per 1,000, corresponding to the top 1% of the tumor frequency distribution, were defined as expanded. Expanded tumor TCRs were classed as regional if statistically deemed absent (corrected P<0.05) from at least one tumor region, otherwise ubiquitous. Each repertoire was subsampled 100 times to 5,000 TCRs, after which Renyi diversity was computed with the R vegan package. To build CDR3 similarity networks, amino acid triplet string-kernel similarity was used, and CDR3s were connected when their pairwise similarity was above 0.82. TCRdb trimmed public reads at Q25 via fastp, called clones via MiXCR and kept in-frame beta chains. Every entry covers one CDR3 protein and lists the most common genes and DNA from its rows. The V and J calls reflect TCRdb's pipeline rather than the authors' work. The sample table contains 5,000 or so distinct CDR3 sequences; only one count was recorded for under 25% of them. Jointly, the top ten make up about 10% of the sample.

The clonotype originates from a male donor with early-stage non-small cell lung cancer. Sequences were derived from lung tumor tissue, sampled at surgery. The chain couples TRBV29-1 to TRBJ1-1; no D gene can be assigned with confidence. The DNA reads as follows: TGCAGCGTTTTTCTTGACGGTTTGAACACTGAAGCTTTCTTT. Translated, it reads CSVFLDGLNTEAFF.